Following are 18 T cell receptor beta chains from one sample sequenced in a study of blood T cell repertoires in COVID-19. Sequenced by immunoSEQ multiplex PCR; TCRdb stores in-frame clones only, minus some. The sample contains roughly 300,000 clones, 89% of which appear only once. Material for sequencing was peripheral blood. Receptors were obtained from a man aged 18 to 35 who had recovered from COVID-19.

The CDR3 sequence is CSASPGTSGFNEQFF. In DNA form, the CDR3 reads TGCAGTGCTAGTCCCGGGACTAGCGGGTTCAATGAGCAGTTCTTC. The chain joins TRBV20-1 to TRBJ2-1, with 12 bases matching TRBD2. The CDR3 length is 15 residues. V gave up 3 bases and J gave up 6 bases; unmatched junction bases: 6. Germline V gives CDR1 DFQATT, CDR2 SNEGSKA (reference sequence).

The chain links TRBV10-3 to TRBJ2-3, with 7 bases lining up with TRBD2. In germline, CDR1 is ENHRY, CDR2 SYGVKD. The V segment lost 11 bases and the J segment 2 bases; nucleotides outside the gene matches: 10. This CDR3 is built from 14 residues. This CDR3 is CAVASGSVTDTQYF. The CDR3 coding sequence is TGTGCCGTAGCTAGCGGAAGTGTCACAGATACGCAGTATTTT.

The CDR3 loop is CASNTPGTGNNEQFF. The CDR3 region has the DNA TGTGCCAGTAATACCCCCGGGACAGGCAACAATGAGCAGTTCTTC. The chain joins TRBV19 to TRBJ2-1, with TRBD1 matching over 8 bases. Trimming removed 7 bases from V and 5 bases from J; junction bases left unmatched: 10. From germline, CDR1 is LNHDA and CDR2 SQIVND (reference sequence). This CDR3 comprises 15 residues.

V gene TRBV15 combines with J gene TRBJ2-2, with TRBD1 matching 7 bases. This CDR3 has 17 residues. V trimming: 0 bases; J trimming: 6 bases; junction bases outside the gene matches: 10. CDR1 and CDR2 from the germline V gene are LNHNV and YYDKDF (reference sequence). CDR3 region: CATSRDPGQSKSGELFF. In DNA, the CDR3 is TGTGCCACCAGCAGAGATCCGGGACAGTCGAAGTCCGGGGAGCTGTTTTTT.

This chain uses TRBV11-2 with TRBJ2-2; 8 nucleotides align to TRBD1. This CDR3 is 17 amino acids long. Trimming took 2 bases from V and 2 from J; bases not matched to a gene: 7. The germline CDR1 and CDR2 sequences are SGHAT and FQNNGV. Here the CDR3 reads CASSLYHRGTNTGELFF. The DNA of the CDR3 is TGTGCCAGCAGCTTATATCACAGGGGGACTAACACCGGGGAGCTGTTTTTT.

The gene calls are TRBV30 and TRBJ1-5; TRBD1 is a possible D gene (5 bases). Germline values: CDR1 GTSNPN, CDR2 SVGIG (reference sequence). The V end lost 1 base, the J end lost 3 bases, and 7 bases lay between the germline ends. The CDR3 length is 13 residues. In nucleotides, the CDR3 is TGTGCCTGGAGTGCGACAGACAATCAGCCCCAGCATTTT. This codes for CAWSATDNQPQHF. Full variable domain (outside the CDR3, taken from reference TRBV30 and TRBJ1-5): SQTIHQWPATLVQPVGSPLSLECTVEGTSNPNLYWYRQAAGRGLQLLFYSVGIGQISSEVPQNLSASRPQDRQFILSSKKLLLSDSGFYLCAWSATDNQPQHFGDGTRLSIL.

This sequence joins TRBV30 and TRBJ1-2; D might be TRBD1 (5 bases). The CDR3 totals 16 residues. With 0 bases removed from V and 7 bases from J, the gap between germline ends came to 21 bases. From germline, CDR1 is GTSNPN and CDR2 SVGIG (reference sequence). CDR3 region: CAWSVPQRLTDGGYTF. The DNA of the CDR3 is TGTGCCTGGAGTGTACCCCAAAGACTGACAGATGGTGGCTACACCTTC.

This clone was observed a handful of times. The chain is built from TRBV7-9 and TRBJ2-2; 10 nucleotides align to TRBD2. J gave up 6 bases and V 5 bases, and 9 bases lay outside the gene matches. CDR3 length: 16 amino acids. Germline V gene lookup returns CDR1 SEHNR and CDR2 FQNEAQ (reference sequence). The CDR3 sequence: CASSHTSGAQAGELFF. CDR3 DNA: TGTGCCAGCAGCCACACTAGCGGGGCCCAAGCCGGGGAGCTGTTTTTT.

The chain has TRBV13 and TRBJ2-7; TRBD1 matches 9 bases. The CDR3 totals 16 residues. Germline CDR1 PRHDT, CDR2 FYEKMQ (reference sequence). V was clipped by 5 bases and J by 3 bases; unmatched bases: 11. The CDR3, as DNA: TGTGCCAGCAGCCCCTCGCCGGGACAGGGCTTCTACGAGCAGTACTTC. Translating it yields CASSPSPGQGFYEQYF.

This rearrangement joins TRBV5-1 to TRBJ1-2; unclear D gene. This CDR3 spans 14 amino acids. V dropped 4 bases and J dropped 2 bases, with 12 bases sitting between them. The germline V gene encodes CDR1 SGHRS and CDR2 YFSETQ. CDR3 nucleotide sequence: TGCGCCAGCAGCCTCCTTGAGTCGAACTATGGCTACACCTTC. It yields the protein CASSLLESNYGYTF.

V and J are TRBV5-1 and TRBJ2-3; 8 bases align to TRBD2. V lost 4 bases and J lost 0; bases outside the gene matches: 7. CDR3 length: 16 amino acids. Germline V gene lookup returns CDR1 SGHRS and CDR2 YFSETQ. The CDR3 DNA reads as TGCGCCAGCAGCACCTTTAGCGGGATCAGCACAGATACGCAGTATTTT. Translating it yields CASSTFSGISTDTQYF.

The chain uses TRBV20-1 and TRBJ1-5; 9 bases fit TRBD1. Per the germline V gene, CDR1 is DFQATT and CDR2 is SNEGSKA (reference sequence). This CDR3 has 15 residues. Trimming removed 3 bases from V and 8 bases from J; junction bases left unmatched: 11. The CDR3 nucleotides read TGCAGTGCTAGTTCATCTGGACAGGGGATGGAGCCCCAGCATTTT. This codes for CSASSSGQGMEPQHF.

The rearrangement joins TRBV18 to TRBJ1-1; D is possibly TRBD1 (6 bases). The CDR3 runs 12 residues. CDR1 KGHSH and CDR2 LQKENI come from the germline V gene. Trimming left V 3 bases short and J 11 bases short, with 13 bases between. In nucleotides, the CDR3 is TGTGCCAGCTCACCCTTAGGGGGAAGCGCTTTCTTT. As protein: CASSPLGGSAFF.

V usage is TRBV13 and J usage is TRBJ2-7; no reliable D call. The germline V gene encodes CDR1 PRHDT and CDR2 FYEKMQ (reference sequence). Trimming left V 3 bases short and J 1 base short, with 4 bases between. The CDR3 has 12 residues. CDR3 protein: CASSFGSYEQYF. CDR3 nucleotide sequence: TGTGCCAGCAGCTTCGGGTCCTACGAGCAGTACTTC.

CDR3 in DNA: TGTGCCAGCAGCCAAGATAGGGGCGGATTGTACTCCTACGAGCAGTACTTC. Translated, it gives CASSQDRGGLYSYEQYF. The rearrangement joins TRBV3-1 (or the pseudogene TRBV3-2) to TRBJ2-7, with D possibly matching TRBD1 (5 bases). This CDR3 comprises 17 residues. Germline-derived CDR1 and CDR2 are LGHDT and YNNKEL (reference sequence). V gave up 0 bases and J gave up 0 bases, with 15 bases separating them.

This chain links TRBV6-5 with TRBJ1-1; the D is unclear. V was shortened by 0 bases and J by 1 base, with 9 bases between the two germline ends. The CDR3 length is 15 residues. Germline V gene sequence: CDR1 MNHEY, CDR2 SVGAGI. DNA of the CDR3: TGTGCCAGCAGTTACTCGACGTCAGGGAACACTGAAGCTTTCTTT. Residues: CASSYSTSGNTEAFF.

This chain joins TRBV27 and TRBJ2-2, with TRBD1 as a possible D gene (5 bases). The ends were cut back, 3 bases at V and 2 bases at J, with 10 bases in the middle. The CDR3 runs 15 residues. Per germline, CDR1 MNHEY and CDR2 SMNVEV (reference sequence). This CDR3 is CASSFWQGNTGELFF. DNA of the CDR3: TGTGCCAGCAGTTTTTGGCAGGGTAACACCGGGGAGCTGTTTTTT.

The rearrangement uses TRBV5-1 and TRBJ2-1; TRBD1 might be the D (6 bases). The CDR3 contains 13 residues. The V end was cut by 7 bases, the J end by 5 bases, with 13 bases between. Germline assignment: CDR1 SGHRS and CDR2 YFSETQ. CDR3 DNA sequence: TGCGCCAGCGCCGGGACATTTGACAATGAGCAGTTCTTC. Protein product: CASAGTFDNEQFF.